This entry features one TCR beta chain sequence. The data belong to a study of control samples from healthy donors and cancer patients. The CDR3 is made up of 13 amino acids. J was trimmed by 4 bases and V by 7 bases; bases with no gene match: 6. Germline CDR1 reads MNHEY; CDR2 reads SVGAGI. The assay was immunoSEQ multiplex PCR, and TCRdb's table has in-frame clones only and misses some. Among 35,000 to 50,000 clones, about 95% were seen once, and the ten largest hold around 25%. This sequence joins TRBV6-5 and TRBJ1-2; 7 bases are shared with TRBD1. What was sequenced was blood. This receptor was obtained from a man in his sixties in good health. In DNA form, the CDR3 reads TGTGCCAGCATTCAGCAGGGGGGCTATGGCTACACCTTC. Protein: CASIQQGGYGYTF.